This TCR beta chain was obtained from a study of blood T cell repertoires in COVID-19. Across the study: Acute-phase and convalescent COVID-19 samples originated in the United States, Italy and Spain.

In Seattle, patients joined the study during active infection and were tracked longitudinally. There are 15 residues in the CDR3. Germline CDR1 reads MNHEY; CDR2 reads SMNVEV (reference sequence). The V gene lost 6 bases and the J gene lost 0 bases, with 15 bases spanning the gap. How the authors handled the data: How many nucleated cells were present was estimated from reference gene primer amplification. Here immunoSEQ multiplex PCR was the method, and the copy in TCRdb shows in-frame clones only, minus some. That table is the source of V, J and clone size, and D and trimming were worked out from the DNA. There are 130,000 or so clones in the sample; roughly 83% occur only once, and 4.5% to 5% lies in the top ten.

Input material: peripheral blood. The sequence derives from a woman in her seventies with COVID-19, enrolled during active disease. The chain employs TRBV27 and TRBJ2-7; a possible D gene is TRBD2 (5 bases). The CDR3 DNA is TGTGCCAGCAGCCCCGGGATGTGGAGCTCCTACGAGCAGTACTTC. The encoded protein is CASSPGMWSSYEQYF.